The 28 T cell receptor beta chains given below trace back to one sample, sequenced in a study of blood T cells in healthy people across ages. With a J-beta primer mix and a sample-barcoded 5' primer, a second PCR ran roughly 7 to 11 cycles. TCRdb reprocessed the 5' RACE reads with MiXCR, giving one entry per CDR3 protein. The sample consists of about 1.8 million distinct CDR3 sequences, about 49% of them appearing once. The sequencing input was blood. Receptors originate from a woman in her thirties or forties in good health.

CDR3 coding DNA: TGTGCCAGCAGCGTACAGGGGAATGTCTACGAGCAGTACTTC. Amino acids: CASSVQGNVYEQYF. The V call is TRBV13, the J call TRBJ2-5; 7 bases are shared with TRBD1. The J call may be incorrect, as the DNA end agrees better with TRBJ2-7. This CDR3 is 14 amino acids long. Germline loops: CDR1 PRHDT, CDR2 FYEKMQ (reference sequence).

This clonotype was seen a few times. This chain connects TRBV20-1 to TRBJ2-5, with TRBD2 matching 9 bases. The CDR3 sequence is 14 residues long. Unmatched junction bases numbered 8, after V lost 8 bases and J lost 1 base. Germline CDR1 reads DFQATT; CDR2 reads SNEGSKA (reference sequence). CDR3 in DNA: TGCAGTTCGACTAGCGGTAGCTTCCAAGAGACCCAGTACTTC. This codes for CSSTSGSFQETQYF.

V and J are TRBV10-3 and TRBJ2-7; TRBD1 matches 8 bases. V shed 5 bases and J 3 bases; nucleotides not matched to a gene: 9. Germline V gene lookup returns CDR1 ENHRY and CDR2 SYGVKD. This CDR3 has 15 residues. This chain's CDR3 is CAISIGVRGHYEQYF. CDR3 nucleotides: TGTGCCATCAGTATAGGAGTCAGGGGGCACTACGAGCAGTACTTC.

This chain uses TRBV7-2 with TRBJ1-1; no definite D call. V was cut by 6 bases and J by 8 bases, with 10 bases left in between. Germline loops: CDR1 SGHTA, CDR2 FQGNSA. This CDR3 region has 11 residues. The CDR3 region has the DNA TGTGCCAGCAGACAAGCAGGCGAAGCTTTCTTT. Protein: CASRQAGEAFF.

J is TRBJ1-2 and V is TRBV6-5, with 7 bases identical to TRBD1. With V trimmed by 2 bases and J by 4 bases, 7 bases remained unmatched. The CDR3 contains 15 residues. Germline CDR1 and CDR2: MNHEY and SVGAGI. The CDR3, as DNA: TGTGCCAGCAGTTACCAGGGGGGCGCGGTCTATGGCTACACCTTC. Its translation is CASSYQGGAVYGYTF.

This clonotype was seen only a few times. J is TRBJ2-5 and V is TRBV7-2; 9 bases are a match to TRBD1. J lost 5 bases, V lost 4 bases, and 5 bases had no gene match. The CDR3 runs to 14 residues. Looked up from germline, CDR1 is SGHTA and CDR2 is FQGNSA. The CDR3 nucleotides are TGTGCCAGCAGCTGGGACAGGGCCGAGGAGACCCAGTACTTC. This gives the protein CASSWDRAEETQYF.

The chain joins TRBV20-1 to TRBJ2-3; D possibly corresponds to TRBD1 (5 bases). Germline-derived CDR1 and CDR2 are DFQATT and SNEGSKA (reference sequence). The CDR3 is 13 amino acids. V lost 3 bases to trimming and J lost 2 bases, with 9 bases between them. The CDR3 loop is CSARRQHTDTQYF. CDR3 in DNA: TGCAGTGCTAGGCGACAGCACACAGATACGCAGTATTTT.

The chain employs TRBV27 and TRBJ2-1; TRBD1 or TRBD2 may be the D gene (6 bases each). This CDR3 has 13 amino acids. CDR1 and CDR2 (germline): MNHEY, SMNVEV (reference sequence). The germline V and J ends were trimmed by 5 bases and 13 bases, with 18 bases remaining between them. CDR3 DNA sequence: TGTGCCAGCAGTAAACAGGGACTGGAGACCCAGTTCTTC. As protein: CASSKQGLETQFF.

This rearrangement joins TRBV5-1 to TRBJ2-5, with unresolved D. CDR1 SGHRS and CDR2 YFSETQ come from the germline V gene. V lost 0 bases and J 7 bases, leaving 16 bases between the germline ends. This CDR3 is built from 15 residues. The CDR3 DNA sequence: TGCGCCAGCAGCTTGGAGGTGGGAAGCGAGTGGACCCAGTACTTC. Its protein product is CASSLEVGSEWTQYF. The full variable domain, with the rest looked up from reference TRBV5-1 and TRBJ2-5, is KAGVTQTPRYLIKTRGQQVTLSCSPISGHRSVSWYQQTPGQGLQFLFEYFSETQRNKGNFPGRFSGRQFSNSRSEMNVSTLELGDSALYLCASSLEVGSEWTQYFGPGTRLLVL.

This clonotype was picked up many times. A read error may produce the germline difference seen at one junction end. J is TRBJ2-5 and V is TRBV4-3; 10 positions match TRBD2. The CDR3 length is 14 residues. Looked up from germline, CDR1 is LGHNA and CDR2 is YSLEER. CDR3 sequence: CASSQAGGKETQYF. The CDR3 DNA follows: TGTGCCAGCAGCCAAGCGGGGGGGAAAGAGACCCAGTACTTC.

The chain is built from TRBV7-2 and TRBJ2-6, with D possibly called TRBD1 or TRBD2 (5 bases each). The CDR3 has 16 residues. Germline CDR1 is SGHTA and CDR2 is FQGNSA. The V end was cut by 8 bases, the J end by 2 bases, with 16 bases between. DNA of the CDR3: TGTGCCAGCGGGGCTCGGGGTCGTCCTGGGGCCAACGTCCTGACTTTC. It specifies CASGARGRPGANVLTF.

This clonotype has only a few counts. The chain couples TRBV20-1 to TRBJ2-5; weak D call: TRBD1 (6 bases). Germline V gives CDR1 DFQATT, CDR2 SNEGSKA (reference sequence). Deletions cut 3 bases from V and 11 bases from J, with 28 bases between. There are 16 residues in the CDR3. The CDR3 sequence: CSASHPSGVPRNEQYF. The CDR3 nucleotides are TGCAGTGCTAGCCATCCCTCAGGGGTTCCCCGAAATGAGCAGTACTTC.

The V call is TRBV4-3, the J call TRBJ2-7; D possibly corresponds to TRBD1 (5 bases). Matching the DNA end better, TRBJ2-5 makes the J call doubtful. The CDR3 length is 13 residues. CDR1 and CDR2 (germline): LGHNA, YSLEER. CDR3 amino acids: CASSQVGDWTQYF. DNA for the CDR3: TGCGCCAGCAGCCAAGTAGGGGATTGGACCCAGTACTTC.

This clonotype was recorded many times. This chain joins TRBV6-2 or TRBV6-3 and TRBJ1-2; D perhaps matches TRBD1 (5 bases). The germline V and J ends were trimmed by 2 bases and 7 bases, with 14 bases remaining between them. This CDR3 is 14 amino acids long. Germline V gene data show CDR1 as MNHEY and CDR2 as SVGEGT. CDR3 residues: CASSYVQGRIGYTF. In nucleotides, the CDR3 is TGTGCCAGCAGTTACGTTCAGGGAAGAATTGGCTACACCTTC.

V usage is TRBV7-2 and J usage is TRBJ2-5; 15 bases are a match to TRBD2. This CDR3 region has 19 residues. Unmatched junction bases numbered 13, after V lost 2 bases and J lost 6 bases. Germline V lookup: CDR1 SGHTA, CDR2 FQGNSA. DNA for the CDR3: TGTGCCAGCAGCTTATATGGGTTGAGGACTAGCGGGGGGGCCAAGACCCAGTACTTC. It encodes CASSLYGLRTSGGAKTQYF.

The chain joins TRBV28 to TRBJ2-3; 12 nucleotides align to TRBD2. Germline CDR1 is MDHEN and CDR2 is SYDVKM. After removal of 4 bases from V and 10 bases from J, the junction contained 6 bases not matched to a gene. This CDR3 spans 14 amino acids. The CDR3 protein is CASSSRTSGASQYF. Here the CDR3 DNA reads TGTGCCAGCAGTTCTCGGACTAGCGGGGCCTCGCAGTATTTT.

A note on this clonotype: This may come from a read error, since a much larger clone is one base off. V gene TRBV27 combines with J gene TRBJ2-7; the D gene is possibly TRBD2 (5 bases). The CDR3 has 12 residues. Germline V gene data show CDR1 as MNHEY and CDR2 as SMNVEV (reference sequence). The V end was cut by 10 bases, the J end by 7 bases, with 17 bases between. The CDR3 region is CAIGGAPGEQYF. As DNA, the CDR3 is TGTGCCATAGGAGGCGCACCGGGGGAGCAGTACTTC.

This clonotype was detected once. The chain uses TRBV10-3 and TRBJ1-1; no definite D call. Germline V lookup: CDR1 ENHRY, CDR2 SYGVKD. Trimming cost V 5 bases and J 3 bases, with 19 bases left between them. The CDR3 has 16 amino acids. The chain's CDR3 is CAISSGSEQQYTEAFF. The CDR3 DNA reads as TGTGCCATCAGTTCAGGTAGCGAGCAGCAATACACTGAAGCTTTCTTT.

This chain uses TRBV9 with TRBJ2-1; D unclear. Germline V gene lookup returns CDR1 SGDLS and CDR2 YYNGEE. The CDR3 has 15 amino acids. V shed 0 bases and J shed 6 bases, with 13 bases lying between them. The CDR3 DNA reads TGTGCCAGCAGCGTAGTGTCCGGGTCTTCCAATGAGCAGTTCTTC. Translating gives CASSVVSGSSNEQFF.

This sequence joins TRBV7-2 and TRBJ1-2; 12 positions agree with TRBD1. J gave up 2 bases and V 5 bases, and 9 bases lay outside the gene matches. The CDR3 totals 17 residues. Germline V lookup: CDR1 SGHTA, CDR2 FQGNSA. The CDR3 DNA sequence: TGTGCCAGCAGCCGCCGGGACAGGGGGCTTTCCAACTATGGCTACACCTTC. Translation: CASSRRDRGLSNYGYTF.

This clonotype was found a few times. The V and J genes are TRBV5-1 and TRBJ2-3; D gene ambiguous. Germline V gene sequence: CDR1 SGHRS, CDR2 YFSETQ. The CDR3 consists of 15 residues. Trimming took off 6 bases at V and 3 bases at J, with 17 bases between the two ends. The CDR3 loop reads CASNTLGFSTDTQYF. The CDR3 DNA is TGCGCCAGCAACACTCTGGGCTTCTCTACAGATACGCAGTATTTT.

As DNA, the CDR3 is TGCGCCAGCAGCCAGAACAGGGTTTCCAATCAGCCCCAGCATTTT. This encodes CASSQNRVSNQPQHF. V usage is TRBV4-3 and J usage is TRBJ1-5; D perhaps matches TRBD1 (6 bases). V lost 3 bases and J lost 3, with 12 bases in between. The length of the CDR3 is 15 residues. Germline CDR1 LGHNA, CDR2 YSLEER.

The CDR3 is CASSAARGGAHNEQFF. CDR3 nucleotides: TGTGCCAGCAGCGCCGCCCGTGGGGGGGCCCACAATGAGCAGTTCTTC. The rearrangement uses TRBV7-2 and TRBJ2-1; D possibly corresponds to TRBD2 (7 bases). The CDR3 contains 16 residues. Germline V gives CDR1 SGHTA, CDR2 FQGNSA. Trimming took 5 bases from V and 5 from J, leaving 19 bases between them.

The rearrangement joins TRBV10-3 to TRBJ1-4, with D unclear. Germline V gives CDR1 ENHRY, CDR2 SYGVKD. V shed 0 bases and J shed 8 bases, with 16 bases lying between them. CDR3 length: 16 amino acids. In DNA, the CDR3 is TGTGCCATCAGTGAGTCCAGCGTCCCCCCTTCGGAAAAACTGTTTTTT. This encodes CAISESSVPPSEKLFF.

Points on this clonotype: The junction differs from germline at one of its ends, possibly a read error. The CDR3 spells CASMSQVNYGYNF. CDR3 bases: TGTGCCAGCATGAGTCAAGTAAACTATGGCTACAACTTC. The genes are TRBV4-2 and TRBJ1-2; D unclear. Germline V lookup: CDR1 LGHNA, CDR2 YNFKEQ. This CDR3 region has 13 residues.

The chain links TRBV10-3 to TRBJ2-1; D possibly corresponds to TRBD1 (6 bases). This CDR3 has 13 amino acids. Trimming left V 6 bases short and J 3 bases short, with 9 bases between. Germline loops: CDR1 ENHRY, CDR2 SYGVKD. The chain's CDR3 is CAIRRQDYNEQFF. Written as DNA, the CDR3 is TGTGCCATCAGAAGACAGGACTACAATGAGCAGTTCTTC.

The V call is TRBV5-1, the J call TRBJ1-4; the D gene is possibly TRBD1 (5 bases). Germline lookup yields CDR1 SGHRS and CDR2 YFSETQ. This CDR3 region has 17 residues. Trimming pared 4 bases from V and 0 bases from J, leaving 16 bases between. Here the CDR3 reads CASSPLGGVSTNEKLFF. The CDR3 bases are TGCGCCAGCAGCCCCCTGGGAGGGGTCTCAACTAATGAAAAACTGTTTTTT.

The chain combines TRBV7-9 with TRBJ2-2; 7 nucleotides agree with TRBD2. V lost 5 bases, J lost 3 bases, and 15 bases stayed unmatched. Germline assignment: CDR1 SEHNR and CDR2 FQNEAQ (reference sequence). The CDR3 extends over 18 amino acids. The CDR3 loop is CASSVFDWGGLDTGELFF. In DNA form, the CDR3 reads TGTGCCAGCAGCGTTTTCGACTGGGGGGGACTGGACACCGGGGAGCTGTTTTTT.